Listed here are 25 T cell receptor beta chains from one sample, sequenced in a study of early T cells in non-severe SARS-CoV-2 infection (dated by TCRdb to about 2021). Library preparation used 5' RACE. The instrument given in TCRdb is NextSeq 500. TCRdb reprocessed the public reads (quality trimming at Q25 with fastp, clone calling with MiXCR) and kept in-frame beta chains. Rows merge per CDR3 protein into single entries with the most common DNA and genes. The sample table contains roughly 61,000 distinct CDR3 sequences; only one count was recorded for roughly a tenth of them. The ten largest make up roughly 8% of the sample. Material: whole blood. These receptors were taken from an adult who was a healthcare worker with PCR-confirmed SARS-CoV-2 infection or an uninfected control (not recorded which).

This clonotype was seen more than once but under ten times. This chain joins TRBV4-2 and TRBJ2-7; either TRBD1 or TRBD2 may supply D (5 bases each). This CDR3 is 17 amino acids long. The germline V gene encodes CDR1 LGHNA and CDR2 YNFKEQ. Trimming removed 0 bases at V and 0 bases at J, with 15 bases between. The DNA for the CDR3 is TGTGCCAGCAGCCAAGATGGGGCAGGACTCTACTCCTACGAGCAGTACTTC. Residues: CASSQDGAGLYSYEQYF.

This clonotype was recorded many times. CDR3 sequence (DNA): TGTGCCAGCAGCTTGGTGCAGGGCCAGCCCCAGCATTTT. Its protein is CASSLVQGQPQHF. The V and J genes are TRBV5-8 and TRBJ1-5, with D perhaps TRBD1 (5 bases). This CDR3 has 13 residues. Germline CDR1 SGHTS, CDR2 YDEGEE. The V gene lost 0 bases and the J gene lost 7 bases, with 8 bases spanning the gap.

The chain carries TRBV7-9 and TRBJ2-1; D is ambiguous. The germline V gene encodes CDR1 SEHNR and CDR2 FQNEAQ (reference sequence). The CDR3 is made up of 15 amino acids. Trimming removed 5 bases from V and 6 bases from J, with 17 bases in between. CDR3 residues: CASSPGPSPGNEQFF. The CDR3 DNA follows: TGTGCCAGCAGCCCCGGGCCGAGCCCCGGCAATGAGCAGTTCTTC.

This clonotype was recorded many times. The chain employs TRBV6-6 and TRBJ1-5; 7 positions match TRBD1. The V gene's germline CDR1 is MNHNY and CDR2 SVGAGI (reference sequence). The CDR3 totals 15 residues. V lost 0 bases and J lost 4; bases outside the gene matches: 3. CDR3 amino acids: CASSYSGTVNQPQHF. The CDR3 DNA sequence: TGTGCCAGCAGTTACTCAGGGACAGTTAATCAGCCCCAGCATTTT.

This clonotype was seen ten or more times. The chain employs TRBV6-6 and TRBJ1-4; 8 bases match TRBD1. The CDR3 covers 15 residues. V lost 2 bases, J lost 5 bases, and 4 bases stayed unmatched. The germline V gene has CDR1 MNHNY and CDR2 SVGAGI (reference sequence). The CDR3 loop reads CASSYPGQENEKLFF. The CDR3 coding sequence is TGTGCCAGCAGTTACCCGGGACAGGAAAATGAAAAACTGTTTTTT.

This clonotype has at least ten counts. This chain links TRBV18 with TRBJ1-4; tentatively, D is TRBD1 (5 bases). V dropped 3 bases and J dropped 8 bases, with 13 bases sitting between them. The CDR3 covers 14 residues. Germline values: CDR1 KGHSH, CDR2 LQKENI. This CDR3 is CASSPLGQDEKLFF. CDR3 in DNA: TGTGCCAGCTCACCGTTAGGACAAGACGAAAAACTGTTTTTT.

V gene TRBV15 combines with J gene TRBJ2-2, with D possibly matching TRBD1 (5 bases). The CDR3 length is 15 residues. The ends were cut back, 1 base at V and 6 bases at J, with 12 bases in the middle. CDR1 is LNHNV, CDR2 YYDKDF, per germline (reference sequence). The CDR3 is CATSRVSGIAGELFF. The CDR3, as DNA: TGTGCCACCAGCAGAGTTTCAGGGATAGCCGGGGAGCTGTTTTTT.

At least ten counts were recorded for this clonotype. An end of the junction differs from the germline gene, which may be a read error. V is TRBV12-3 or TRBV12-4 and J is TRBJ2-2; maybe TRBD1 (6 bases). The CDR3 is made up of 16 amino acids. DNA for the CDR3: TGTGCCAGCACTTTAACAGGGCCACGAGGCACCGGGGAGCTGTTTTTT. Its translation is CASTLTGPRGTGELFF.

This clonotype has at least ten counts. The V call is TRBV15, the J call TRBJ2-7; D gene uncertain. The V and J ends lost 0 bases and 2 bases respectively, with 5 bases between them. The CDR3 consists of 13 residues. The germline V gene has CDR1 LNHNV and CDR2 YYDKDF (reference sequence). The DNA of the CDR3 is TGTGCCACCAGCAGAGATCCAGCCTACGAGCAGTACTTC. Protein: CATSRDPAYEQYF.

This clonotype was counted ten times or more. The chain has TRBV5-1 and TRBJ2-5, with TRBD2 as a possible D gene (6 bases). Germline V gene sequence: CDR1 SGHRS, CDR2 YFSETQ. V shed 4 bases and J shed 6 bases, with 16 bases lying between them. This CDR3 spans 14 amino acids. CDR3 in amino acids: CASSRGLQGKTQYF. CDR3 sequence (DNA): TGCGCCAGCAGCCGGGGACTGCAGGGAAAGACCCAGTACTTC.

This clonotype has a count of ten or more. The gene calls are TRBV5-5 and TRBJ2-7; no clear D gene. Looked up from germline, CDR1 is SGHKS and CDR2 is YYEKEE (reference sequence). The CDR3 extends over 12 amino acids. V was clipped by 3 bases and J by 2 bases, with 6 bases between them. The CDR3 loop is CASSSTPYEQYF. DNA for the CDR3: TGTGCCAGCAGCTCCACCCCCTACGAGCAGTACTTC.

This clonotype was seen ten or more times. The chain employs TRBV4-3 and TRBJ2-2; 12 bases are a match to TRBD2. J lost 6 bases, V lost 0 bases, and 5 bases had no gene match. The CDR3 totals 17 residues. Germline lookup yields CDR1 LGHNA and CDR2 YSLEER. CDR3 bases: TGCGCCAGCAGCCAAGATCCTAGCGGGAGGGTGGCCGGGGAGCTGTTTTTT. Protein: CASSQDPSGRVAGELFF.

There are many counts of this clonotype. The V gene is TRBV6-6, the J gene TRBJ2-3; TRBD2 matches 9 bases. V lost 8 bases to trimming and J lost 1 base; unmatched junction nucleotides: 7. Per the germline V gene, CDR1 is MNHNY and CDR2 is SVGAGI (reference sequence). This CDR3 comprises 15 residues. The CDR3 region has the DNA TGTGCCAGCCGAGGGGCTAGCGGGGGCACAGATACGCAGTATTTT. This sequence encodes CASRGASGGTDTQYF.

The chain joins TRBV18 to TRBJ2-2; the D gene is possibly TRBD2 (6 bases). The CDR3 extends over 17 amino acids. V lost 2 bases to trimming and J lost 0 bases, with 13 bases between them. From germline, CDR1 is KGHSH and CDR2 LQKENI. The CDR3 is CASSPTGGGTNTGELFF. The DNA for the CDR3 is TGTGCCAGCTCACCAACGGGTGGAGGGACGAACACCGGGGAGCTGTTTTTT.

This clonotype was recorded many times. The genes are TRBV6-5 and TRBJ2-5; 13 bases agree with TRBD2. The V gene end was trimmed by 6 bases and the J gene end by 4 bases; junction bases not matched to a gene: 2. CDR1 is MNHEY and CDR2 is SVGAGI in the germline V gene. This CDR3 is built from 14 residues. The CDR3 coding sequence is TGTGCCAGCAGCCGGACTAGCGGGAGAGAGACCCAGTACTTC. It codes for CASSRTSGRETQYF.

In its sample, this clonotype was seen many times. The rearrangement uses TRBV28 and TRBJ1-1; D remains ambiguous. The CDR3 loop spans 12 amino acids. The germline gives CDR1 MDHEN, CDR2 SYDVKM. The ends were cut back, 6 bases at V and 7 bases at J, with 12 bases in the middle. In nucleotides, the CDR3 is TGTGCCAGCAGGGGCGGGATCATTGAAGCTTTCTTT. It specifies CASRGGIIEAFF.

A few counts support this clonotype. The gene calls are TRBV7-6 and TRBJ1-6, with 7 bases identical to TRBD1. CDR3 length: 14 amino acids. Germline trimming cut 2 bases from V and 10 bases from J; bases unmatched to any gene: 5. Germline V gene lookup returns CDR1 SGHVS and CDR2 FNYEAQ. The CDR3 DNA reads TGTGCCAGCAGCTTACAACAGGGACAGTCACCCCTCCACTTT. Translation: CASSLQQGQSPLHF.

The chain has TRBV5-1 and TRBJ2-5, with D unresolved. V was shortened by 0 bases and J by 2 bases, with 8 bases between the two germline ends. This CDR3 has 14 amino acids. CDR1 SGHRS and CDR2 YFSETQ come from the germline V gene. Here the CDR3 reads CASSLDGRQETQYF. As DNA, the CDR3 is TGCGCCAGCAGCTTGGACGGACGGCAAGAGACCCAGTACTTC.

This clonotype was picked up many times. The chain carries TRBV9 and TRBJ2-7; 9 nucleotides match TRBD2. V lost 5 bases, J lost 1 base, and 7 bases stayed unmatched. The CDR3 length is 15 residues. CDR1 SGDLS and CDR2 YYNGEE come from the germline V gene. The CDR3 DNA reads as TGTGCCAGCAGTCCAGGACTAGCGCCTTCCTACGAGCAGTACTTC. Its translation: CASSPGLAPSYEQYF.

The V call is TRBV9, the J call TRBJ2-3; D is uncertain. Trimming left V 2 bases short and J 6 bases short, with 10 bases between. The CDR3 length is 13 residues. The germline CDR1 and CDR2 sequences are SGDLS and YYNGEE. The CDR3 DNA is TGTGCCAGCAGCGTGCGCGAGGTCGATACGCAGTATTTT. Translation: CASSVREVDTQYF.

This clonotype was counted many times. The chain recombines TRBV19 with TRBJ2-2; perhaps TRBD1 as D (6 bases). The CDR3 has 15 amino acids. CDR1 is LNHDA, CDR2 SQIVND, per germline (reference sequence). Trimming took 5 bases from V and 6 from J, leaving 16 bases between them. CDR3 region: CASSPQGRLSGELFF. The CDR3 DNA reads as TGTGCCAGTAGTCCCCAGGGGCGATTATCCGGGGAGCTGTTTTTT.

In this sample, this clonotype turned up many times. The CDR3 DNA is TGTGCCAGCAGCCCGGGATGGACTGGCCAAGAGACCCAGTACTTC. It is translated as CASSPGWTGQETQYF. V and J are TRBV7-3 and TRBJ2-5; D possibly corresponds to TRBD2 (5 bases). The CDR3 contains 15 residues. Trimming left V 5 bases short and J 1 base short, with 14 bases between. Germline V gene data show CDR1 as SGHTA and CDR2 as FQGTGA.

The chain uses TRBV7-8 and TRBJ2-1; D unclear. The CDR3 covers 14 residues. CDR1 and CDR2 from the germline V gene are SGHVS and FQNEAQ. V was trimmed by 2 bases and J by 9 bases, leaving 14 bases between them. CDR3: CASSLPLYGSEQFF. CDR3 DNA sequence: TGTGCCAGCAGCTTACCCCTTTATGGCAGTGAGCAGTTCTTC.

This chain links TRBV20-1 with TRBJ1-6; 7 positions match TRBD1. The CDR3 length is 13 residues. The V gene's germline CDR1 is DFQATT and CDR2 SNEGSKA (reference sequence). The V and J ends lost 1 base and 7 bases, in that order; junction bases with no gene match: 1. CDR3: CSARGQGNSPLHF. In DNA form, the CDR3 reads TGCAGTGCTAGAGGACAGGGCAATTCACCCCTCCACTTT.

This clonotype was detected a few times. The chain has TRBV25-1 and TRBJ2-7; D possibly corresponds to TRBD1 (5 bases). V lost 2 bases and J lost 6, with 14 bases in between. Germline V lookup: CDR1 MGHDK, CDR2 SYGVNS. The CDR3 totals 14 residues. The CDR3 region has the DNA TGTGCCAGCAGTGAACTGAAGGGGCGAAGCGAGCAGTACTTC. It is translated as CASSELKGRSEQYF.